These 2 T cell receptor beta chains came from one sample sequenced in a study of cytomegalovirus exposure and HLA in healthy donors. Clones were read by immunoSEQ multiplex PCR, and TCRdb kept only the in-frame ones, dropping some. The sample records over 50,000 clones, almost 95% being singletons. The source material was PBMCs. Source of these receptors: a man between 18 and 29 years old in good health and CMV-seropositive.

This clone was observed a single time. The CDR3 loop reads CASSFGPLAGVPYEQYF. The CDR3 coding sequence is TGTGCCAGCAGTTTTGGTCCCCTAGCGGGTGTACCCTACGAGCAGTACTTC. V usage is TRBV28 and J usage is TRBJ2-7; 8 bases align to TRBD2. CDR1 is MDHEN and CDR2 is SYDVKM in the germline V gene. This CDR3 spans 17 amino acids. V was pared by 3 bases and J by 2 bases, with 12 bases of the junction left unmatched.

As for this clone: The identical CDR3 is also encoded by other nucleotide sequences in the sample. V and J are TRBV5-1 and TRBJ1-1, with D perhaps TRBD1 (5 bases). The CDR3 has 14 residues. Germline V gives CDR1 SGHRS, CDR2 YFSETQ. Between the trimmed V and J ends, which lost 2 bases and 0 bases, there was a span of 8 bases. The CDR3 sequence is CASSFGQVNTEAFF. The CDR3 DNA reads as TGCGCCAGCAGCTTTGGACAAGTGAACACTGAAGCTTTCTTT.